A single sample is the source of the 31 T cell receptor beta chains below, sequenced in a study of T cells in narcolepsy. Measured with immunoSEQ multiplex PCR; TCRdb has only the in-frame clones, and not every one. Altogether about 43,000 clones are present, about 91% being singletons, with the ten largest covering around 1.3%. Sequenced: CD45RA- memory CD4+ T cells from PBMCs. These receptor sequences come from a human donor with narcolepsy.

The chain has TRBV7-6 and TRBJ2-3; 9 nucleotides align to TRBD1. This CDR3 is built from 17 residues. Germline loops: CDR1 SGHVS, CDR2 FNYEAQ. J was trimmed by 2 bases and V by 5 bases; bases with no gene match: 11. CDR3 amino acids: CASSPLGGQGNTDTQYF. The CDR3 bases are TGTGCCAGCAGCCCCCTAGGGGGACAGGGTAACACAGATACGCAGTATTTT. The full variable domain, rest sourced from reference TRBV7-6 and TRBJ2-3, is GAGVSQSPRYKVTKRGQDVALRCDPISGHVSLYWYRQALGQGPEFLTYFNYEAQQDKSGLPNDRFSAERPEGSISTLTIQRTEQRDSAMYRCASSPLGGQGNTDTQYFGPGTRLTVL.

This chain links TRBV7-8 with TRBJ2-7, with TRBD1 as a possible D gene (5 bases). The CDR3 has 14 residues. The germline V gene encodes CDR1 SGHVS and CDR2 FQNEAQ. V lost 3 bases, J lost 6 bases, and 15 bases lay in between. In DNA, the CDR3 is TGTGCCAGCAGCTTGGGGCAGGGCTCTCCCGAGCAGTACTTC. It is translated as CASSLGQGSPEQYF.

The chain uses TRBV7-2 and TRBJ2-2; D remains ambiguous. This CDR3 has 15 amino acids. Trimming took off 1 base at V and 9 bases at J, with 15 bases between the two ends. Looked up from germline, CDR1 is SGHTA and CDR2 is FQGNSA. The CDR3 DNA sequence: TGTGCCAGCAGCTTAGGCTCGCGCCCCGCCCGGGAGCTGTTTTTT. It translates to CASSLGSRPARELFF.

This clone showed up just once. V usage is TRBV5-1 and J usage is TRBJ2-7; D ambiguous. CDR1 is SGHRS, CDR2 YFSETQ, per germline. The V end was cut by 4 bases, the J end by 5 bases, with 16 bases between. This CDR3 is built from 14 residues. CDR3 amino acids: CASSLTSPWDEQYF. CDR3 sequence (DNA): TGCGCCAGCAGCCTCACCTCACCCTGGGACGAGCAGTACTTC.

The chain links TRBV6-6 to TRBJ2-5, with D perhaps being TRBD1 or TRBD2 (5 bases each). The V end was cut by 7 bases, the J end by 5 bases, with 20 bases between. CDR1 and CDR2 from the germline V gene are MNHNY and SVGAGI (reference sequence). The CDR3 length is 15 residues. The CDR3 is CASKGAGTVAETQYF. The CDR3 bases are TGTGCCAGCAAAGGTGCTGGGACGGTGGCGGAGACCCAGTACTTC.

This chain joins TRBV28 and TRBJ1-1; D ambiguous. Germline CDR1 is MDHEN and CDR2 is SYDVKM. Trimming removed 5 bases from V and 7 bases from J, with 8 bases in between. The CDR3 length is 11 residues. Here the CDR3 reads CASSTEIEAFF. The CDR3 nucleotides read TGTGCCAGCAGTACAGAGATTGAAGCTTTCTTT.

The V gene is TRBV5-1, the J gene TRBJ2-2, with D perhaps matching TRBD2 (8 bases). CDR3 size: 16 residues. The V gene's germline CDR1 is SGHRS and CDR2 YFSETQ. The ends were cut back, 4 bases at V and 6 bases at J, with 19 bases in the middle. The CDR3 protein is CASSRTGGGQSGELFF. The CDR3 bases are TGCGCCAGCAGCAGGACGGGAGGGGGCCAGTCCGGGGAGCTGTTTTTT.

The rearrangement uses TRBV18 and TRBJ2-5; D remains unclear. Germline V gene sequence: CDR1 KGHSH, CDR2 LQKENI. Trimming stripped 2 bases from V and 1 base from J, with 8 bases between. CDR3 length: 14 residues. The CDR3 nucleotides read TGTGCCAGCTCACCATTTGATCGCCAAGAGACCCAGTACTTC. Translated: CASSPFDRQETQYF.

The J gene is TRBJ2-7, the V gene TRBV18; no clear D. Germline V gene data show CDR1 as KGHSH and CDR2 as LQKENI. Trimming pared 6 bases from V and 1 base from J, leaving 10 bases between. This CDR3 is 13 amino acids long. The CDR3 protein is CASSLQSSYEQYF. Here the CDR3 DNA reads TGTGCCAGCTCTCTTCAGTCATCCTACGAGCAGTACTTC. The full variable domain, its missing parts supplied by reference TRBV18 and TRBJ2-7, is NAGVMQNPRHLVRRRGQEARLRCSPMKGHSHVYWYRQLPEEGLKFMVYLQKENIIDESGMPKERFSAEFPKEGPSILRIQQVVRGDSAAYFCASSLQSSYEQYFGPGTRLTVT.

The chain employs TRBV7-2 and TRBJ1-5, with a weak D call TRBD1 (5 bases). Germline CDR1 and CDR2: SGHTA and FQGNSA. The CDR3 loop spans 15 amino acids. V dropped 1 base and J dropped 7 bases, with 14 bases sitting between them. The CDR3 DNA sequence: TGTGCCAGCAGCTTAGGATTCGGGGACCTACAGCCCCAGCATTTT. Protein: CASSLGFGDLQPQHF. Together with reference TRBV7-2 and TRBJ1-5, the CDR3 gives the full variable domain: GAGVSQSPSNKVTEKGKDVELRCDPISGHTALYWYRQSLGQGLEFLIYFQGNSAPDKSGLPSDRFSAERTGGSVSTLTIQRTQQEDSAVYLCASSLGFGDLQPQHFGDGTRLSIL.

This chain links TRBV30 with TRBJ2-1, with unresolved D. Germline CDR1 and CDR2: GTSNPN and SVGIG (reference sequence). V dropped 4 bases and J dropped 10 bases, with 20 bases sitting between them. The CDR3 extends over 14 amino acids. The CDR3 nucleotides read TGTGCCTGGACCCCCATATCTGGCAAGGGCGAGCAGTTCTTC. It translates to CAWTPISGKGEQFF.

The chain is built from TRBV5-5 and TRBJ1-4, with D possibly matching TRBD1 (5 bases). The CDR3 consists of 16 residues. Germline V gene lookup returns CDR1 SGHKS and CDR2 YYEKEE (reference sequence). The V end was cut by 0 bases, the J end by 5 bases, with 14 bases between. CDR3 in DNA: TGTGCCAGCAGCTTGGAGGGCGTGGGGGGAAATGAAAAACTGTTTTTT. Translating it yields CASSLEGVGGNEKLFF.

CDR3 loop: CASSLTGGGLLNNEQFF. CDR3 in DNA: TGTGCCAGCAGTTTGACAGGGGGCGGACTTCTCAACAATGAGCAGTTCTTC. The rearrangement joins TRBV2 to TRBJ2-1, with 10 bases lining up with TRBD1. Germline V gene lookup returns CDR1 SNHLY and CDR2 FYNNEI. The CDR3 has 17 amino acids. V was pared by 5 bases and J by 5 bases, with 12 bases of the junction left unmatched.

This chain uses TRBV7-9 with TRBJ1-2, with D perhaps TRBD1 (6 bases). Per germline, CDR1 SEHNR and CDR2 FQNEAQ (reference sequence). Trimming removed 4 bases at V and 6 bases at J, with 18 bases between. The CDR3 loop spans 15 amino acids. Here the CDR3 DNA reads TGTGCCAGCAGCTCGCAAGGGGGTAGGCTTGATGGCTACACCTTC. This sequence encodes CASSSQGGRLDGYTF.

J is TRBJ2-1 and V is TRBV12-5; 10 positions match TRBD1. J gave up 6 bases and V 6 bases, and 17 bases lay outside the gene matches. The CDR3 covers 18 residues. Germline CDR1 and CDR2: LGHNT and FRNRAP. For the CDR3, the DNA is TGTGCTAGTGGAGCCAGGACAGGGGGAGCGGGAGTTCTCAATGAGCAGTTCTTC. Encoded protein: CASGARTGGAGVLNEQFF.

The genes are TRBV15 and TRBJ1-6; D is unclear. Deletions cut 2 bases from V and 5 bases from J, with 13 bases between. Germline CDR1 and CDR2: LNHNV and YYDKDF (reference sequence). This CDR3 is built from 16 residues. The CDR3 DNA follows: TGTGCCACCAGCAGATACCGCTCAACAAATAATTCACCCCTCCACTTT. Its translation: CATSRYRSTNNSPLHF.

The chain employs TRBV30 and TRBJ1-4, with D uncertain. The CDR3 consists of 11 residues. Trimming took off 2 bases at V and 8 bases at J, with 6 bases between the two ends. CDR1 and CDR2 (germline): GTSNPN, SVGIG (reference sequence). The CDR3 spells CAWSLEEKLFF. In DNA form, the CDR3 reads TGTGCCTGGAGTCTAGAGGAAAAACTGTTTTTT.

The chain has TRBV5-8 and TRBJ1-3, with 7 positions matching TRBD1. V shed 4 bases, J shed 6 bases, and the junction held 10 bases outside the gene matches. CDR1 is SGHTS and CDR2 is YDEGEE in the germline V gene. This CDR3 region has 15 residues. CDR3 protein: CASSPRLTGLNTIYF. The CDR3 DNA sequence: TGTGCCAGCAGCCCCCGCTTGACAGGGCTAAACACCATATATTTT.

The chain links TRBV5-1 to TRBJ2-3, with 8 bases fitting TRBD1. Trimming removed 4 bases from V and 2 bases from J; junction bases left unmatched: 6. CDR1 is SGHRS and CDR2 is YFSETQ in the germline V gene. The CDR3 sequence is 15 residues long. The CDR3 is CASSLADRDTDTQYF. The CDR3 bases are TGCGCCAGCAGCCTCGCGGACAGGGACACAGATACGCAGTATTTT. Filled out from reference TRBV5-1 and TRBJ2-3, the complete variable domain reads KAGVTQTPRYLIKTRGQQVTLSCSPISGHRSVSWYQQTPGQGLQFLFEYFSETQRNKGNFPGRFSGRQFSNSRSEMNVSTLELGDSALYLCASSLADRDTDTQYFGPGTRLTVL.

The chain couples TRBV5-4 to TRBJ2-5, with D perhaps matching TRBD1 or TRBD2 (6 bases each). The CDR3 has 14 amino acids. V was clipped by 2 bases and J by 5 bases, with 13 bases between them. CDR1 and CDR2 (germline): SGHNT, YYREEE (reference sequence). CDR3 in amino acids: CASSLKGGFETQYF. In DNA, the CDR3 is TGTGCCAGCAGCTTAAAGGGGGGTTTTGAGACCCAGTACTTC.

This rearrangement joins TRBV5-1 to TRBJ1-1, with unresolved D. The ends were cut back, 2 bases at V and 4 bases at J, with 12 bases in the middle. This CDR3 is 14 amino acids long. Germline CDR1 reads SGHRS; CDR2 reads YFSETQ. The CDR3, as DNA: TGCGCCAGCAGCTTCCAGACGGGGTCCACTGAAGCTTTCTTT. This gives the protein CASSFQTGSTEAFF.

In this sample, this clone turned up once. The chain is built from TRBV30 and TRBJ2-7; D is uncertain. The ends were cut back, 2 bases at V and 6 bases at J, with 8 bases in the middle. The CDR3 is made up of 11 amino acids. Per the germline V gene, CDR1 is GTSNPN and CDR2 is SVGIG (reference sequence). CDR3 in amino acids: CAWSLGGEQYF. The CDR3 DNA is TGTGCCTGGAGTTTAGGCGGCGAGCAGTACTTC.

The rearrangement uses TRBV25-1 and TRBJ2-1, with TRBD2 identical over 10 bases. Trimming took 2 bases from V and 7 from J; bases not matched to a gene: 11. The V gene's germline CDR1 is MGHDK and CDR2 SYGVNS. There are 17 residues in the CDR3. The CDR3 region has the DNA TGTGCCAGCAGTGAACATCCCATAGCGGGAGGAAAGAATGAGCAGTTCTTC. It yields the protein CASSEHPIAGGKNEQFF.

The CDR3 here is CASSLGGRGADTQYF. The CDR3 nucleotides read TGTGCCAGCAGCTTAGGCGGGAGGGGAGCAGATACGCAGTATTTT. V gene TRBV7-2 combines with J gene TRBJ2-3; 9 positions agree with TRBD2. CDR3 length equals 15 residues. Germline-derived CDR1 and CDR2 are SGHTA and FQGNSA. The trim removed 1 base at V and 4 bases at J, leaving 3 bases unmatched.

The chain joins TRBV5-6 to TRBJ1-2, with 8 bases fitting TRBD1. V lost 0 bases to trimming and J lost 8 bases; unmatched junction nucleotides: 6. The CDR3 extends over 14 amino acids. Per germline, CDR1 SGHDT and CDR2 YYEEEE. The CDR3: CASSLAQGARGYTF. The DNA for the CDR3 is TGTGCCAGCAGCTTGGCCCAGGGGGCAAGGGGCTACACCTTC.

V is TRBV2 and J is TRBJ2-2; 9 positions agree with TRBD1. With V trimmed by 6 bases and J by 8 bases, 7 bases remained unmatched. The CDR3 has 14 residues. Germline CDR1 is SNHLY and CDR2 is FYNNEI. The CDR3 spells CASRKDRGGGELFF. In DNA, the CDR3 is TGTGCCAGCAGGAAGGACAGGGGTGGTGGGGAGCTGTTTTTT.

This clone was detected only a few times. The CDR3 DNA reads TGTGCCAGCAGCTTGGGCCCGGGTATGAGTTACGAGCAGTACTTC. It encodes CASSLGPGMSYEQYF. The rearrangement joins TRBV5-6 to TRBJ2-7; D not certain. Germline CDR1 and CDR2: SGHDT and YYEEEE. This CDR3 has 15 residues. The ends were cut back, 0 bases at V and 4 bases at J, with 14 bases in the middle. Using reference TRBV5-6 and TRBJ2-7 for the parts outside the CDR3, the full variable domain is DAGVTQSPTHLIKTRGQQVTLRCSPKSGHDTVSWYQQALGQGPQFIFQYYEEEERQRGNFPDRFSGHQFPNYSSELNVNALLLGDSALYLCASSLGPGMSYEQYFGPGTRLTVT.

In its sample, this clone was seen a few times. The V call is TRBV5-1, the J call TRBJ1-4, with TRBD1 as a possible D gene (6 bases). Per the germline V gene, CDR1 is SGHRS and CDR2 is YFSETQ. The CDR3 is 15 amino acids. Trimming stripped 4 bases from V and 8 bases from J, with 18 bases between. The CDR3 DNA reads TGCGCCAGCAGCAGGGAACAGGGAGTAGGCGAAAAACTGTTTTTT. Protein sequence: CASSREQGVGEKLFF.

This clone was observed a handful of times. The rearrangement uses TRBV2 and TRBJ1-6; a weak D match, TRBD1 (6 bases). CDR3 length: 14 amino acids. Trimming took off 6 bases at V and 13 bases at J, with 19 bases between the two ends. Germline V gene sequence: CDR1 SNHLY, CDR2 FYNNEI. CDR3 protein: CASRDTGPLSPLHF. The CDR3 DNA follows: TGTGCCAGCAGGGATACAGGGCCTCTTTCCCCCCTCCACTTT.

The genes are TRBV7-6 and TRBJ1-6; no definite D call. V was clipped by 1 base and J by 7 bases, with 5 bases between them. The CDR3 extends over 13 amino acids. Looked up from germline, CDR1 is SGHVS and CDR2 is FNYEAQ. CDR3 DNA sequence: TGTGCCAGCAGCTTAGACGGGAATTCACCCCTCCACTTT. Residues: CASSLDGNSPLHF.

V and J are TRBV6-1 and TRBJ2-7, with D uncertain. The CDR3 consists of 10 residues. V was pared by 5 bases and J by 5 bases, with 4 bases between. Germline lookup yields CDR1 MNHNS and CDR2 SASEGT. In DNA, the CDR3 is TGTGCCAGCAGTCTTAACGAGCAGTACTTC. Protein product: CASSLNEQYF.